These 21 T cell receptor beta chains share one sample of origin, sequenced in a study of blood T cell repertoires in COVID-19 (dated by TCRdb to 2018 to 2021). Library creation used the immunoSEQ multiplex PCR assay. Drawn from immuneACCESS, this table holds only the in-frame rearrangements with V and J called that TCRdb kept. Clones are partly lost; checked studies trace under half to an unresolved V gene and leave the rest unexplained. The sample yields around 360,000 clones; about 89% were counted once. About 2.1% of the sample lies in the top ten. Sequenced input: PBMCs or T cells enriched from blood (not recorded which). Receptor source: a man between 40 and 49 years old in a cohort exposed to, infected with or recovered from COVID-19 (not recorded which).

V gene TRBV5-1 combines with J gene TRBJ1-1, with D possibly matching TRBD1 (6 bases). This CDR3 is 15 amino acids long. V was trimmed by 1 base and J by 4 bases, leaving 14 bases between them. Germline loops: CDR1 SGHRS, CDR2 YFSETQ. In DNA form, the CDR3 reads TGCGCCAGCAGCTTGTCGTACAGGGTGGCCACTGAAGCTTTCTTT. Its translation: CASSLSYRVATEAFF.

The chain is built from TRBV6-5 and TRBJ1-2; tentative D call: TRBD1 (6 bases). Trimming removed 6 bases at V and 9 bases at J, with 11 bases between. CDR3 length: 11 amino acids. Germline lookup yields CDR1 MNHEY and CDR2 SVGAGI. The CDR3: CASRLDSRYTF. CDR3 coding DNA: TGTGCCAGCAGGCTGGACAGCCGCTACACCTTC.

The chain couples TRBV7-8 to TRBJ1-4; possibly TRBD1 for D (6 bases). This CDR3 is built from 13 residues. V was pared by 4 bases and J by 8 bases, with 11 bases between. The germline CDR1 and CDR2 sequences are SGHVS and FQNEAQ. CDR3 sequence (DNA): TGTGCCAGCAGCTCCCAGGGGATGGAAAAACTGTTTTTT. Encoded protein: CASSSQGMEKLFF.

This rearrangement joins TRBV18 to TRBJ1-1, with D hard to call. CDR1 KGHSH and CDR2 LQKENI come from the germline V gene. There are 14 residues in the CDR3. V lost 3 bases to trimming and J lost 1 base, with 9 bases between them. CDR3 DNA: TGTGCCAGCTCACCTGAGGTTAGGAACACTGAAGCTTTCTTT. It is translated as CASSPEVRNTEAFF. The variable domain in full, completed from reference TRBV18 and TRBJ1-1, reads NAGVMQNPRHLVRRRGQEARLRCSPMKGHSHVYWYRQLPEEGLKFMVYLQKENIIDESGMPKERFSAEFPKEGPSILRIQQVVRGDSAAYFCASSPEVRNTEAFFGQGTRLTVV.

The chain uses TRBV15 and TRBJ1-2; perhaps TRBD1 as D (6 bases). The ends were cut back, 4 bases at V and 8 bases at J, with 17 bases in the middle. CDR1 and CDR2 (germline): LNHNV, YYDKDF (reference sequence). The CDR3 covers 14 residues. In nucleotides, the CDR3 is TGTGCCACCAGCATGCAGAGAGACAGGACGGGCTACACCTTC. Translation: CATSMQRDRTGYTF.

The chain links TRBV5-3 to TRBJ1-1, with 8 bases matching TRBD1. TRBV5-3 is classed as an ORF, of uncertain function. This CDR3 has 14 amino acids. The J segment lost 0 bases and the V segment lost 4 bases, leaving 2 bases of the junction unmatched. The CDR3 coding sequence is TGTGCCAGAAGCCCGGACAGGGTGAACACTGAAGCTTTCTTT. Encoded protein: CARSPDRVNTEAFF.

This chain joins TRBV2 and TRBJ1-6, with D perhaps TRBD1 (5 bases). V gave up 3 bases and J gave up 4 bases, with 19 bases separating them. Germline V gene lookup returns CDR1 SNHLY and CDR2 FYNNEI. The CDR3 contains 18 residues. The CDR3: CASSDSSGGTVYNSPLHF. The CDR3, as DNA: TGTGCCAGCAGTGACTCTTCCGGAGGGACGGTTTATAATTCACCCCTCCACTTT.

The chain joins TRBV30 to TRBJ2-3; TRBD2 might be the D (6 bases). The CDR3 is made up of 14 amino acids. Trimming removed 5 bases from V and 5 bases from J, with 17 bases in between. CDR1 GTSNPN and CDR2 SVGIG come from the germline V gene (reference sequence). The CDR3 coding sequence is TGTGCCTGGTCTCCCAGGACTATAATAGATACGCAGTATTTT. It yields the protein CAWSPRTIIDTQYF.

The chain recombines TRBV3-1 (or the pseudogene TRBV3-2) with TRBJ2-1, with D possibly being TRBD2 (5 bases). Deletions cut 4 bases from V and 5 bases from J, with 9 bases between. The CDR3 spans 13 residues. Germline V gene sequence: CDR1 LGHDT, CDR2 YNNKEL (reference sequence). CDR3 in amino acids: CASSRVGNNEQFF. In DNA, the CDR3 is TGTGCCAGCAGCCGGGTCGGGAACAATGAGCAGTTCTTC.

The chain is built from TRBV5-6 and TRBJ2-7, with a tentative D call TRBD2 (6 bases). The V and J ends lost 2 bases and 5 bases respectively, with 11 bases between them. Germline V gives CDR1 SGHDT, CDR2 YYEEEE. This CDR3 comprises 13 residues. CDR3 sequence: CASSFLAAHEQYF. The CDR3, as DNA: TGTGCCAGCAGCTTCTTAGCGGCCCACGAGCAGTACTTC. Full variable domain (missing parts from reference TRBV5-6 and TRBJ2-7): DAGVTQSPTHLIKTRGQQVTLRCSPKSGHDTVSWYQQALGQGPQFIFQYYEEEERQRGNFPDRFSGHQFPNYSSELNVNALLLGDSALYLCASSFLAAHEQYFGPGTRLTVT.

This chain uses TRBV6-5 with TRBJ2-7; 8 bases fit TRBD2. This CDR3 is built from 15 residues. V lost 4 bases and J lost 6; bases outside the gene matches: 11. Per the germline V gene, CDR1 is MNHEY and CDR2 is SVGAGI. This CDR3 reads CASSSVAGHSGEQYF. The CDR3, as DNA: TGTGCCAGCAGTTCGGTAGCGGGACATTCTGGCGAGCAGTACTTC.

The rearrangement links TRBV15 to TRBJ2-1; D gene unclear. V was clipped by 3 bases and J by 0 bases, with 6 bases between them. There are 14 residues in the CDR3. Germline CDR1 reads LNHNV; CDR2 reads YYDKDF (reference sequence). The CDR3: CATSRSVSYNEQFF. In nucleotides, the CDR3 is TGTGCCACCAGCAGGTCTGTCTCCTACAATGAGCAGTTCTTC. The whole variable domain, remainder taken from reference TRBV15 and TRBJ2-1, is DAMVIQNPRYQVTQFGKPVTLSCSQTLNHNVMYWYQQKSSQAPKLLFHYYDKDFNNEADTPDNFQSRRPNTSFCFLDIRSPGLGDTAMYLCATSRSVSYNEQFFGPGTRLTVL.

The V and J genes are TRBV28 and TRBJ2-4; a weak D match, TRBD1 (6 bases). This CDR3 comprises 20 residues. Trimming shortened V by 6 bases and J by 0 bases, and 27 bases separated the two germline ends. In germline, CDR1 is MDHEN, CDR2 SYDVKM. This chain's CDR3 is CASSHVAPGQTFLAKNIQYF. The CDR3, as DNA: TGTGCCAGCAGCCACGTGGCCCCGGGACAAACATTCCTAGCCAAAAACATTCAGTACTTC.

This chain connects TRBV20-1 to TRBJ2-5, with 13 bases lining up with TRBD2. Losses at the gene ends were 3 bases for V and 1 base for J; bases not matched to a gene: 2. This CDR3 region has 15 residues. Germline CDR1 is DFQATT and CDR2 is SNEGSKA (reference sequence). CDR3 coding DNA: TGCAGTGCTAGTCGGACTAGCGGGAGCCAAGAGACCCAGTACTTC. Translating it yields CSASRTSGSQETQYF.

The chain is built from TRBV7-2 and TRBJ2-7, with 7 bases matching TRBD2. The germline CDR1 and CDR2 sequences are SGHTA and FQGNSA. The CDR3 runs to 14 residues. Trimming took 2 bases from V and 6 from J; bases not matched to a gene: 7. The CDR3 here is CASSLLREGREQYF. The CDR3 nucleotides are TGTGCCAGCAGCTTATTGAGGGAGGGCCGCGAGCAGTACTTC.

This chain joins TRBV13 and TRBJ2-1; 8 bases line up with TRBD2. This CDR3 comprises 18 residues. Germline CDR1 and CDR2: PRHDT and FYEKMQ (reference sequence). V dropped 2 bases and J dropped 0; count of bases not matched to a gene: 9. The DNA for the CDR3 is TGTGCCAGCAGCTTAAAGGTAGCGGGGACCTTCTCCTACAATGAGCAGTTCTTC. It encodes CASSLKVAGTFSYNEQFF.

The chain links TRBV19 to TRBJ1-5; D is perhaps TRBD1 (6 bases). This CDR3 is built from 12 residues. The V gene's germline CDR1 is LNHDA and CDR2 SQIVND (reference sequence). Trimming cost V 9 bases and J 4 bases, with 10 bases left between them. The CDR3 spells CASGQPNQPQHF. Here the CDR3 DNA reads TGTGCCAGCGGACAGCCGAATCAGCCCCAGCATTTT.

This chain joins TRBV15 and TRBJ1-5; TRBD1 agrees at 9 bases. This CDR3 spans 17 amino acids. Trimming at V came to 1 base and at J to 0 bases, leaving 4 bases not matched to a gene. CDR1 is LNHNV, CDR2 YYDKDF, per germline (reference sequence). The CDR3 DNA follows: TGTGCCACCAGCAGAGGACGGGACAGGGTTAGCAATCAGCCCCAGCATTTT. This sequence encodes CATSRGRDRVSNQPQHF.

This clone showed up just once. The chain employs TRBV11-2 and TRBJ2-3, with 7 bases lining up with TRBD2. Germline CDR1 SGHAT, CDR2 FQNNGV. The CDR3 extends over 15 amino acids. Trimming took 0 bases from V and 4 from J; bases not matched to a gene: 4. The CDR3, as DNA: TGTGCCAGCAGCTTAGAGGGAGGGGACCCAGATACGCAGTATTTT. It yields the protein CASSLEGGDPDTQYF.

The genes are TRBV5-4 and TRBJ1-6; tentatively, D is TRBD1 (5 bases). V lost 0 bases and J 5 bases, leaving 6 bases between the germline ends. This CDR3 spans 14 amino acids. Looked up from germline, CDR1 is SGHNT and CDR2 is YYREEE (reference sequence). DNA of the CDR3: TGTGCCAGCAGCTTGGCAGGGAATAATTCACCCCTCCACTTT. The encoded protein is CASSLAGNNSPLHF.

CDR3 protein: CAWSIAYEQYF. The CDR3 coding sequence is TGTGCCTGGAGTATCGCCTACGAGCAGTACTTC. V is TRBV30 and J is TRBJ2-7; no reliable D call. The V gene's germline CDR1 is GTSNPN and CDR2 SVGIG (reference sequence). The CDR3 consists of 11 residues. The germline V and J ends were trimmed by 2 bases and 2 bases, with 4 bases remaining between them.